The next 30 T cell receptor beta chains were all read from a single sample in a study of T-cell memory formation after mild COVID-19. TCRdb re-called the 5' RACE reads with MiXCR, one entry per CDR3 protein. The sample shows around 390,000 distinct CDR3 sequences, about 17% of them seen only once. Sequences were obtained from PBMCs or a T cell subset sorted from them (not recorded which). All receptors come from a man between 18 and 29 years old who had mild COVID-19 (a few samples of this study predate the infection). Cell type and time point are not known.

This clonotype was observed at least ten times. V usage is TRBV2 and J usage is TRBJ1-1; D not resolved. Germline V gives CDR1 SNHLY, CDR2 FYNNEI. The CDR3 runs to 11 residues. Trimming stripped 7 bases from V and 2 bases from J, with 5 bases between. This chain's CDR3 is CASNSNTEAFF. For the CDR3, the DNA is TGTGCCAGCAACAGTAACACTGAAGCTTTCTTT.

This clonotype was recorded many times. V and J are TRBV15 and TRBJ1-1; D unresolved. The germline V gene has CDR1 LNHNV and CDR2 YYDKDF (reference sequence). The length of the CDR3 is 15 residues. The V end lost 0 bases, the J end lost 1 base, and 9 bases lay between the germline ends. CDR3 amino acids: CATSREGSGNTEAFF. For the CDR3, the DNA is TGTGCCACCAGCAGAGAGGGGTCTGGGAACACTGAAGCTTTCTTT.

V is TRBV28 and J is TRBJ2-7, with 7 positions matching TRBD1. With V trimmed by 7 bases and J by 3 bases, 9 bases remained unmatched. There are 14 residues in the CDR3. Germline V gene data show CDR1 as MDHEN and CDR2 as SYDVKM. The chain's CDR3 is CASIPQGQHYEQYV. As DNA, the CDR3 is TGTGCCAGCATACCCCAGGGACAGCACTACGAGCAGTACGTC.

The genes are TRBV13 and TRBJ2-4; TRBD1 is a possible D gene (5 bases). Trimming cost V 2 bases and J 5 bases, with 10 bases left between them. The CDR3 is made up of 14 amino acids. Germline CDR1 reads PRHDT; CDR2 reads FYEKMQ (reference sequence). CDR3 coding DNA: TGTGCCAGCAGCTTAAGGCAGGGTCAAAACATTCAGTACTTC. Amino acids: CASSLRQGQNIQYF.

This rearrangement joins TRBV12-3 or TRBV12-4 to TRBJ2-1, with TRBD1 as a possible D gene (7 bases). CDR3 length: 15 residues. The V gene lost 4 bases and the J gene lost 9 bases, with 19 bases spanning the gap. The CDR3 nucleotides are TGTGCCAGCAGTTGGATCCCAGGGGGGATGGGTGAGCAGTTCTTC. Its translation: CASSWIPGGMGEQFF.

This sequence joins TRBV20-1 and TRBJ2-5; D could derive from TRBD1 or TRBD2 (5 bases each). This CDR3 region has 16 residues. In germline, CDR1 is DFQATT, CDR2 SNEGSKA (reference sequence). Trimming took off 3 bases at V and 5 bases at J, with 22 bases between the two ends. CDR3 residues: CSASDRGKLPGETQYF. As DNA, the CDR3 is TGCAGTGCTAGCGACAGAGGGAAGCTTCCTGGGGAGACCCAGTACTTC.

The V and J genes are TRBV7-9 and TRBJ2-3, with a tentative D call TRBD1 (5 bases). V was shortened by 1 base and J by 3 bases, with 11 bases between the two germline ends. The CDR3 totals 15 residues. Germline CDR1 reads SEHNR; CDR2 reads FQNEAQ (reference sequence). CDR3 sequence reads: CASSLVAPGTDTQYF. The CDR3 bases are TGTGCCAGCAGCTTAGTGGCCCCAGGGACAGATACGCAGTATTTT.

This clonotype was counted a few times. The rearrangement uses TRBV11-2 and TRBJ1-2, with 7 bases that match TRBD1. This CDR3 has 15 residues. Per the germline V gene, CDR1 is SGHAT and CDR2 is FQNNGV. The V segment lost 1 base and the J segment 5 bases; nucleotides outside the gene matches: 7. The CDR3 DNA follows: TGTGCCAGCAGCTTAGGACAGGGTGGATCGTATGGCTACACCTTC. Its translation: CASSLGQGGSYGYTF.

A few counts support this clonotype. This chain connects TRBV20-1 to TRBJ1-5; 9 bases agree with TRBD1. The V and J ends lost 6 bases and 4 bases, in that order; junction bases with no gene match: 13. Germline CDR1 DFQATT, CDR2 SNEGSKA (reference sequence). CDR3 length equals 16 residues. The CDR3 is CSALYAGDRENQPQHF. In DNA form, the CDR3 reads TGCAGTGCCCTCTACGCTGGGGACAGGGAAAATCAGCCCCAGCATTTT.

CDR3 loop: CATKGGTSISNYGYTF. The CDR3 DNA reads TGTGCCACGAAAGGGGGCACTTCCATCTCTAACTATGGCTACACCTTC. The genes are TRBV11-2 and TRBJ1-2; the match to TRBD1 covers 7 bases. The CDR3 contains 16 residues. J gave up 0 bases and V 10 bases, and 14 bases lay outside the gene matches. In germline, CDR1 is SGHAT, CDR2 FQNNGV.

Points on this clonotype: An end of the junction differs from the germline gene, which may be a read error. The chain employs TRBV6-2 or TRBV6-3 and TRBJ2-3, with TRBD1 as a possible D gene (6 bases). Germline V gene sequence: CDR1 MNHEY, CDR2 SVGEGT. There are 13 residues in the CDR3. The CDR3 DNA reads as TGTGCCAGCAGTTACAGGGACACAGATAGGCAGTATTTT. Its protein is CASSYRDTDRQYF.

This clonotype showed up just a few times. V gene TRBV6-1 combines with J gene TRBJ1-2; tentatively, D is TRBD1 (5 bases). The V end lost 7 bases, the J end lost 5 bases, and 23 bases lay between the germline ends. The germline gives CDR1 MNHNS, CDR2 SASEGT. This CDR3 region has 16 residues. The CDR3 protein is CASINVGEIPGYGYTF. The DNA of the CDR3 is TGTGCCAGCATTAACGTGGGGGAGATTCCCGGTTATGGCTACACCTTC.

V gene TRBV6-5 combines with J gene TRBJ2-5, with 7 bases identical to TRBD1. Trimming at V came to 6 bases and at J to 4 bases, leaving 8 bases not matched to a gene. From germline, CDR1 is MNHEY and CDR2 SVGAGI. CDR3 length: 14 amino acids. The CDR3 is CASSRQGLSETQYF. CDR3 bases: TGTGCCAGCAGCAGACAGGGTCTGTCAGAGACCCAGTACTTC.

V usage is TRBV7-3 and J usage is TRBJ1-5; 7 nucleotides line up with TRBD1. The J segment lost 4 bases and the V segment lost 8 bases, leaving 5 bases of the junction unmatched. The CDR3 covers 13 residues. CDR1 and CDR2 (germline): SGHTA, FQGTGA. The CDR3 coding sequence is TGTGCCAGCGCGGAACAGGGGAATCAGCCCCAGCATTTT. The encoded protein is CASAEQGNQPQHF. The full variable domain, in which reference TRBV7-3 and TRBJ1-5 provide the parts outside the CDR3, is GAGVSQTPSNKVTEKGKYVELRCDPISGHTALYWYRQSLGQGPEFLIYFQGTGAADDSGLPNDRFFAVRPEGSVSTLKIQRTERGDSAVYLCASAEQGNQPQHFGDGTRLSIL.

This clonotype was recorded a few times. The rearrangement uses TRBV24-1 and TRBJ2-3, with 8 bases lining up with TRBD2. The CDR3 totals 16 residues. Germline CDR1 KGHDR, CDR2 SFDVKD. J was trimmed by 7 bases and V by 5 bases; bases with no gene match: 13. CDR3 residues: CATSAERGPGTYTQYF. The CDR3 DNA follows: TGTGCCACCAGTGCTGAGCGGGGGCCCGGGACATATACGCAGTATTTT.

The CDR3 DNA follows: TGTGCCAGCAGCTTAGGGGACAGGGGCGCAGGGGCCAACGTCCTGACTTTC. It yields the protein CASSLGDRGAGANVLTF. V and J are TRBV11-3 and TRBJ2-6; TRBD1 agrees at 10 bases. Germline lookup yields CDR1 SGHNT and CDR2 YENEEA. This CDR3 is built from 17 residues. V shed 1 base, J shed 4 bases, and the junction held 4 bases outside the gene matches. The full variable domain, with the rest looked up from reference TRBV11-3 and TRBJ2-6, is EAGVVQSPRYKIIEKKQPVAFWCNPISGHNTLYWYLQNLGQGPELLIRYENEEAVDDSQLPKDRFSAERLKGVDSTLKIQPAELGDSAVYLCASSLGDRGAGANVLTFGAGSRLTVL.

The chain uses TRBV5-1 and TRBJ1-2; D might be TRBD1 (5 bases). The germline CDR1 and CDR2 sequences are SGHRS and YFSETQ. The CDR3 covers 15 residues. Trimming took off 4 bases at V and 2 bases at J, with 15 bases between the two ends. The CDR3 region has the DNA TGCGCCAGCAGCGCCGACGCGGGGGGGAACTATGGCTACACCTTC. Translation: CASSADAGGNYGYTF.

There are a few counts of this clonotype. The chain carries TRBV3-1 and TRBJ2-1; D is perhaps TRBD2 (5 bases). The CDR3 spans 12 residues. CDR1 is LGHDT and CDR2 is YNNKEL in the germline V gene (reference sequence). Trimming removed 3 bases at V and 14 bases at J, with 14 bases between. This CDR3 reads CASSHPTGKEFF. The CDR3 bases are TGTGCCAGCAGCCACCCTACGGGGAAGGAGTTCTTC.

The chain couples TRBV7-3 to TRBJ2-4, with D perhaps TRBD1 (6 bases). Germline values: CDR1 SGHTA, CDR2 FQGTGA. This CDR3 has 16 amino acids. V was cut by 3 bases and J by 0 bases, with 12 bases left in between. CDR3 protein: CASSFRQGLAKNIQYF. The CDR3 nucleotides are TGTGCCAGCAGCTTTCGCCAGGGGTTAGCCAAAAACATTCAGTACTTC.

The V call is TRBV3-1, the J call TRBJ1-4; D is possibly TRBD1 (6 bases). The germline gives CDR1 LGHDT, CDR2 YNNKEL (reference sequence). V shed 4 bases and J shed 4 bases, with 13 bases lying between them. The CDR3 totals 15 residues. The CDR3 sequence: CASSRETGRNEKLFF. The CDR3, as DNA: TGTGCCAGCAGCCGCGAGACAGGCCGTAATGAAAAACTGTTTTTT.

In this sample, this clonotype turned up many times. CDR3 DNA: TGTGCCAGCAGCTTAGGGGGCAGAGCGTCCTACGAGCAGTACTTC. The encoded protein is CASSLGGRASYEQYF. This chain uses TRBV7-8 with TRBJ2-7; weak D call: TRBD1 (5 bases). V was cut by 1 base and J by 1 base, with 11 bases left in between. CDR1 and CDR2 from the germline V gene are SGHVS and FQNEAQ. The CDR3 has 15 amino acids.

In nucleotides, the CDR3 is TGTGCCAGCAGCCGCAATAGGGGCGCAGACTATGGCTACACCTTC. Translating it yields CASSRNRGADYGYTF. This chain connects TRBV11-2 to TRBJ1-2; possible D gene TRBD1, 5 bases. CDR1 SGHAT and CDR2 FQNNGV come from the germline V gene. This CDR3 has 15 residues. Trimming removed 5 bases from V and 3 bases from J, with 16 bases in between.

This clonotype was picked up a small number of times. The gene calls are TRBV4-1 and TRBJ2-7; no firm D call. Germline V lookup: CDR1 MGHRA, CDR2 YSYEKL. There are 16 residues in the CDR3. Trimming shortened V by 1 base and J by 7 bases, and 20 bases separated the two germline ends. The DNA for the CDR3 is TGCGCCAGCAGCCAAGGACGACCTTTGGGGTTGGGGGAGCAGTACTTC. It translates to CASSQGRPLGLGEQYF.

A few counts support this clonotype. The V call is TRBV12-3 or TRBV12-4, the J call TRBJ1-1, with a possible D match to TRBD1 (5 bases). Trimming shortened V by 7 bases and J by 5 bases, and 11 bases separated the two germline ends. The CDR3 is made up of 12 amino acids. This chain's CDR3 is CASIGGSTEAFF. Written as DNA, the CDR3 is TGTGCCAGCATCGGGGGGTCGACTGAAGCTTTCTTT.

This clonotype was observed many times. The chain links TRBV6-5 to TRBJ2-1; 11 positions match TRBD1. CDR3 length equals 18 residues. Per germline, CDR1 MNHEY and CDR2 SVGAGI. The junction had 15 bases not matched to a gene; V was cut back by 2 bases and J by 9 bases. CDR3 region: CASSYRTGGRYFQGEQFF. As DNA, the CDR3 is TGTGCCAGCAGTTACCGGACAGGGGGCAGGTATTTCCAGGGTGAGCAGTTCTTC.

The sample holds a few counts of this clonotype. The chain is built from TRBV13 and TRBJ1-1; D is perhaps TRBD1 (6 bases). This CDR3 contains 16 residues. V was clipped by 3 bases and J by 5 bases, with 19 bases between them. Looked up from germline, CDR1 is PRHDT and CDR2 is FYEKMQ (reference sequence). CDR3 DNA sequence: TGTGCCAGCAGCTTCCGGGTCACAGGGACTAATACTGAAGCTTTCTTT. It yields the protein CASSFRVTGTNTEAFF.

The chain couples TRBV11-2 to TRBJ2-3; 12 nucleotides align to TRBD2. The CDR3 contains 15 residues. Germline V lookup: CDR1 SGHAT, CDR2 FQNNGV. V was clipped by 0 bases and J by 9 bases; unmatched bases: 4. This CDR3 reads CASSLELAGGETQYF. In DNA form, the CDR3 reads TGTGCCAGCAGCTTAGAACTAGCGGGGGGAGAGACGCAGTATTTT.

This clonotype was observed a few times. The chain uses TRBV5-1 and TRBJ1-4, with TRBD1 as a possible D gene (6 bases). V shed 4 bases and J shed 4 bases, with 11 bases lying between them. This CDR3 comprises 14 residues. The V gene's germline CDR1 is SGHRS and CDR2 YFSETQ. Here the CDR3 reads CASSRGGDNEKLFF. Here the CDR3 DNA reads TGCGCCAGCAGCCGCGGGGGCGATAATGAAAAACTGTTTTTT. Supplemented by reference TRBV5-1 and TRBJ1-4, the full variable domain reads KAGVTQTPRYLIKTRGQQVTLSCSPISGHRSVSWYQQTPGQGLQFLFEYFSETQRNKGNFPGRFSGRQFSNSRSEMNVSTLELGDSALYLCASSRGGDNEKLFFGSGTQLSVL.

CDR3 coding DNA: TGTGCCAGCAGCCCTTATACCCAAGAGACCCAGTACTTC. Protein product: CASSPYTQETQYF. The chain uses TRBV7-2 and TRBJ2-5, with D unclear. Germline V gene data show CDR1 as SGHTA and CDR2 as FQGNSA. This CDR3 has 13 residues. The V end lost 5 bases, the J end lost 1 base, and 8 bases lay between the germline ends.

This chain links TRBV9 with TRBJ2-5; D unclear. Trimming left V 4 bases short and J 5 bases short, with 15 bases between. Germline assignment: CDR1 SGDLS and CDR2 YYNGEE. This CDR3 spans 14 amino acids. DNA of the CDR3: TGTGCCAGCAGCCCAATGGGTCTTGAGGAGACCCAGTACTTC. Translating it yields CASSPMGLEETQYF.